This T cell receptor (beta chain) was recovered during a study of T cell responses to AZD1222 COVID-19 vaccine. Study-level background: Timing groups of about 4 and about 12 weeks for second doses were pooled. Whole-study results and caveats: Once two AZD1222 doses were given, Spike-specific TCR breadth and depth went up. Researchers report vaccine-associated CD4 TCRs spanning spike, with dominance at 160-218 and 743-854.

The table came from immunoSEQ multiplex PCR; TCRdb's copy has only in-frame clones and leaves some out. The top ten clones hold approximately 9.6% of a sample with about 190,000 clones, 94% of them seen once. Germline V CDR1 and CDR2: LNHDA, SQIVND (reference sequence). V shed 3 bases, J shed 5 bases, and the junction held 7 bases outside the gene matches. The CDR3 covers 16 residues. This clone was detected only once. Its antigen remains unknown. The sequence was collected from an adult in good health. The chain is built from TRBV19 and TRBJ1-6; TRBD1 agrees at 7 bases. This material consisted of peripheral blood, taken on day 0 of AZD1222 vaccination. CDR3 sequence: CASSIWDSRNNSPLHF. DNA for the CDR3: TGTGCCAGTAGTATCTGGGACAGCCGAAATAATTCACCCCTCCACTTT.